These T cell receptor beta chains were read from a single sample in a study of blood T cell repertoires in COVID-19. Sequencing was performed with immunoSEQ multiplex PCR; in TCRdb, only in-frame clones are kept and a portion is missing. Here the sample spans approximately 120,000 clones, around 85% being singletons. Sequenced sample: peripheral blood. These receptors originate from a woman of 80 years or more with COVID-19, enrolled during active disease. Each CDR3 is given with its conserved first and last residue. The D gene is left open where the match is weak. Not every row has a clone size; where given, it reads once, few, many or a size class.

CDR3 DNA,CDR3 protein,clone size,V gene,CDR3 length,D gene,J gene
TGTGCCAGCAGTTCCGATACACAGGGGTTCACCTACGAGCAGTACTTC,CASSSDTQGFTYEQYF,-,TRBV27,16,TRBD1,TRBJ2-7
TGTGCCAGCAGCTCCAGACTAGCGGGAGTGATATACTTC,CASSSRLAGVIYF,few,TRBV7-2,13,TRBD2,TRBJ2-7
TGCGCCAGCAGCTTAGGCCCGGGACAGGGACAAGAGACCCAGTACTTC,CASSLGPGQGQETQYF,-,TRBV5-1,16,TRBD1,TRBJ2-5
TGTGCCAGCAGCTTGCAGGGAAGGACCTACGAGCAGTACTTC,CASSLQGRTYEQYF,-,TRBV7-2,14,-,TRBJ2-7
TGTGCCACCAGCCCTGGACAGGGACACTATGGCTACACCTTC,CATSPGQGHYGYTF,-,TRBV15,14,TRBD1,TRBJ1-2
TGCGCCAGCAGCTACATAGGGGGTGCTGGAAACACCATATATTTT,CASSYIGGAGNTIYF,-,TRBV5-1,15,-,TRBJ1-3
TGCGCCAGCAGCCAAGAACAGGGTAATGTGGAGCTGTTTTTT,CASSQEQGNVELFF,-,TRBV4-3,14,-,TRBJ2-2
TGTGCCAGTAGTATAGGAGGGACAGCGAACACTGAAGCTTTCTTT,CASSIGGTANTEAFF,-,TRBV19,15,TRBD1,TRBJ1-1
TGTGCCAGTATTCCCAGCCGGGACAGGGTTTTCTATGGCTACACCTTC,CASIPSRDRVFYGYTF,-,TRBV19,16,TRBD1,TRBJ1-2
TGTGCCAGCTCAACCAAGACTAGCGGGAGCTCCTACAATGAGCAGTTCTTC,CASSTKTSGSSYNEQFF,-,TRBV18,17,TRBD2,TRBJ2-1
TGTGCCAGCAGTTTTGCGGGATATGGCTACACCTTC,CASSFAGYGYTF,-,TRBV28,12,-,TRBJ1-2
TGTGCCAGCAGCTCCGGGACAGTTAATTCACCCCTCCACTTT,CASSSGTVNSPLHF,-,TRBV5-6,14,TRBD1,TRBJ1-6
TGTGCCAGTAGTATCCGGGACAGGAACTTGAACACTGAAGCTTTCTTT,CASSIRDRNLNTEAFF,-,TRBV19,16,TRBD1,TRBJ1-1
TGTGCCAGCAGTTTACCGCTAGCGTCTACAGATACGCAGTATTTT,CASSLPLASTDTQYF,-,TRBV28,15,-,TRBJ2-3
TGTGCCAGCAGCGGGACAGGGTATGGCTACACCTTC,CASSGTGYGYTF,-,TRBV6-5,12,TRBD1,TRBJ1-2
TGTGCCAGCAGTGATTTTTCAGGGACTAGCGACGAGCAGTACTTC,CASSDFSGTSDEQYF,-,TRBV6-1,15,TRBD2,TRBJ2-7
TGCGCCAGCAGCCAAACAGGGGGTGAATCCTACGAGCAGTACTTC,CASSQTGGESYEQYF,-,TRBV5-1,15,TRBD1,TRBJ2-7